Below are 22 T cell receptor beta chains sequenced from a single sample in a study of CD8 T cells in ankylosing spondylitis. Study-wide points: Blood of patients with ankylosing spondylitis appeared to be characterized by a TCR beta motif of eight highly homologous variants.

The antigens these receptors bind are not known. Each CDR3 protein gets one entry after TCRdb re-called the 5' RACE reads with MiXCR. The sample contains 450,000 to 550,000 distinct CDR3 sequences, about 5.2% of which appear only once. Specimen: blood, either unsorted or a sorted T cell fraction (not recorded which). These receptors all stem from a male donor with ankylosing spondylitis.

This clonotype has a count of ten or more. CDR3: CSAPTEGGTEAFF. In DNA form, the CDR3 reads TGCAGTGCTCCGACCGAGGGGGGGACTGAAGCTTTCTTT. The rearrangement uses TRBV20-1 and TRBJ1-1; TRBD1 might be the D (6 bases). This CDR3 has 13 amino acids. Germline V CDR1 and CDR2: DFQATT, SNEGSKA (reference sequence). Trimming stripped 5 bases from V and 5 bases from J, with 15 bases between.

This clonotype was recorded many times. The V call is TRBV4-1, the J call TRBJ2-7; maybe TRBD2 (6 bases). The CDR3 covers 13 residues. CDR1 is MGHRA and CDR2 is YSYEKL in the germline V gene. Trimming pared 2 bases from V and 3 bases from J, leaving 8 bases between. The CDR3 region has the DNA TGCGCCAGCAGCCAAATCGGGGGCTACGAGCAGTACTTC. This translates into CASSQIGGYEQYF.

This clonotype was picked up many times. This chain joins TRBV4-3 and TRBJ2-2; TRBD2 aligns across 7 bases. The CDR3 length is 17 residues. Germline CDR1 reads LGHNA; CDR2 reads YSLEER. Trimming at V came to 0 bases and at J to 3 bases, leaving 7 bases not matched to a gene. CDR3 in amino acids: CASSQDGGGRDTGELFF. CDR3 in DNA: TGCGCCAGCAGCCAAGATGGAGGCGGGAGAGACACCGGGGAGCTGTTTTTT.

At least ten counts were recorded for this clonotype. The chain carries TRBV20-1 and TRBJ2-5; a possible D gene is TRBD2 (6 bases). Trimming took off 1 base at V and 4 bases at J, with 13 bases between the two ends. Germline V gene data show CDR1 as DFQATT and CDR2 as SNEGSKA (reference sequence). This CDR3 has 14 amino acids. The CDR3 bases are TGCAGTGCTAGAGGCCGGGGACTTACAGAGACCCAGTACTTC. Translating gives CSARGRGLTETQYF.

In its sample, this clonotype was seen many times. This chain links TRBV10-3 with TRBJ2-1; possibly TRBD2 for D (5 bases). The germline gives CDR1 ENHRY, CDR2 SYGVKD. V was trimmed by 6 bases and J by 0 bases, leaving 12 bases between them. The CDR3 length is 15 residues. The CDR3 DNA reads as TGTGCCATCAGCGGTGCGGGTAGCTCCTACAATGAGCAGTTCTTC. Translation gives CAISGAGSSYNEQFF.

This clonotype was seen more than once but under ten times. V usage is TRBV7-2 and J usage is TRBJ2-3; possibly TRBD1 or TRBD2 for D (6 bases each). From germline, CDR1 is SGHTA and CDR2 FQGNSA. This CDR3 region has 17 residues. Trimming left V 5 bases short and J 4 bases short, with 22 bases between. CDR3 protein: CASSRSGGNRAPDTQYF. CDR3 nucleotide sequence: TGTGCCAGCAGCCGAAGTGGCGGGAACAGGGCCCCAGATACGCAGTATTTT.

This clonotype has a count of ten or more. Here the CDR3 DNA reads TGCGCCAGCAGATTAGATGGGAATTCACCCCTCCACTTT. Translated, it gives CASRLDGNSPLHF. This rearrangement joins TRBV4-3 to TRBJ1-6; D call uncertain. The CDR3 runs 13 residues. Trimming took off 6 bases at V and 7 bases at J, with 10 bases between the two ends. From germline, CDR1 is LGHNA and CDR2 YSLEER.

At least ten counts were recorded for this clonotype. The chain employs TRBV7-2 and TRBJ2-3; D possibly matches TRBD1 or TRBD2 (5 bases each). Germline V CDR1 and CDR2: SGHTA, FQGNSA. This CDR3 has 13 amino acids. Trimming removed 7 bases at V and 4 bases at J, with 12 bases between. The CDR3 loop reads CASTPWGSDTQYF. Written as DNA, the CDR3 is TGTGCCAGCACCCCCTGGGGGTCAGATACGCAGTATTTT.

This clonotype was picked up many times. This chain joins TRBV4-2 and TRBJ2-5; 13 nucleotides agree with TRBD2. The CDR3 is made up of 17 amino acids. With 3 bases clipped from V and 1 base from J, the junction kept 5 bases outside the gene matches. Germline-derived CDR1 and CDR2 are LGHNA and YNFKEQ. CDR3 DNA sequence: TGTGCCAGCAGCCACTCACTAGCGGGAGGGGGCCAAGAGACCCAGTACTTC. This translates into CASSHSLAGGGQETQYF.

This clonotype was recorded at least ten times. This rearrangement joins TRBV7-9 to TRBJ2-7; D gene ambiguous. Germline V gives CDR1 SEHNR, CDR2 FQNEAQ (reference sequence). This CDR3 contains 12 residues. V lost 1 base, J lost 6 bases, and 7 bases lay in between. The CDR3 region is CASSLVPIEQYF. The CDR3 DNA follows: TGTGCCAGCAGCTTAGTCCCTATCGAGCAGTACTTC.

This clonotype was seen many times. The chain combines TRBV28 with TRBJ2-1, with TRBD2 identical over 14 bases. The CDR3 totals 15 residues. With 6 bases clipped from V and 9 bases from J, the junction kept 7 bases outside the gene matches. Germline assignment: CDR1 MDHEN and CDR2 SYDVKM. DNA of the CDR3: TGTGCCAGCAGCAAGCGACTAGCGGGGGGGGTTGAGCAGTTCTTC. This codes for CASSKRLAGGVEQFF.

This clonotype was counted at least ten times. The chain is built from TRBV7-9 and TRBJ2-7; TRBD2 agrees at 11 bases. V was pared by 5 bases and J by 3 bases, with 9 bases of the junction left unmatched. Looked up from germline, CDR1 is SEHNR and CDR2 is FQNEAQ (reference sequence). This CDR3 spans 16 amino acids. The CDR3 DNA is TGTGCCAGCAGCCCGAGACAACTAGCGGGAGTCTACGAGCAGTACTTC. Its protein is CASSPRQLAGVYEQYF.

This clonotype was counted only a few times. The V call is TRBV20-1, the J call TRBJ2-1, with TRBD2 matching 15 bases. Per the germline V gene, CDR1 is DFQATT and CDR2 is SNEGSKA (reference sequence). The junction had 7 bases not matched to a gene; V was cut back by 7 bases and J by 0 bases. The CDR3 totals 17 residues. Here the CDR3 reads CSVGTSGRSRSYNEQFF. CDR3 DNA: TGCAGTGTCGGGACTAGCGGGAGGAGCCGCTCCTACAATGAGCAGTTCTTC.

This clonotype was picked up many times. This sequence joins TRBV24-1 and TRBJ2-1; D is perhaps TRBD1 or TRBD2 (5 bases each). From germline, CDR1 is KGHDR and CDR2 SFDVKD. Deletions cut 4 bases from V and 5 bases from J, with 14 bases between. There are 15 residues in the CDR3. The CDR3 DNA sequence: TGTGCCACCAGTGACCCCGGGACGGATGACAATGAGCAGTTCTTC. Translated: CATSDPGTDDNEQFF.

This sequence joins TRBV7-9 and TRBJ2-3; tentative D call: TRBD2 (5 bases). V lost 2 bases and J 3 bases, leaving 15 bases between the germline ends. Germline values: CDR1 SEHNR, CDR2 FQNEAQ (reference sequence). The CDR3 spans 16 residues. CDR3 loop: CASSLSPTDYTDTQYF. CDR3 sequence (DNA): TGTGCCAGCAGCTTAAGCCCTACAGACTATACAGATACGCAGTATTTT.

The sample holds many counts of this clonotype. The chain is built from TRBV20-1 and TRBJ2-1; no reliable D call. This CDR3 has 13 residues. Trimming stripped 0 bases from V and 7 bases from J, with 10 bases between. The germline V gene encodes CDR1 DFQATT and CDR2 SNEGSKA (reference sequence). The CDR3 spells CSARDGLRNEQFF. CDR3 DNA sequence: TGCAGTGCTAGAGATGGGTTGCGGAATGAGCAGTTCTTC.

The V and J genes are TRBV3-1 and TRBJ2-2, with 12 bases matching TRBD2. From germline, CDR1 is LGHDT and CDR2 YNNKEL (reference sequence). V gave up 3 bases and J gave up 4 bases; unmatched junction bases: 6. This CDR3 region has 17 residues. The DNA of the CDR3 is TGTGCCAGCAGCCATTTTCTAGCGGGGGGGCGCACCGGGGAGCTGTTTTTT. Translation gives CASSHFLAGGRTGELFF.

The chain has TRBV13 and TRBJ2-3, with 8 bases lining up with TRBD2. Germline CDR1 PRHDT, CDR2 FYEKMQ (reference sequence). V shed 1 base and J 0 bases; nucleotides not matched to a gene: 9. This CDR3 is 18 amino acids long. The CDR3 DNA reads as TGTGCCAGCAGCTTAGCCCCCGGGCGGGAGGATAGCACAGATACGCAGTATTTT. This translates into CASSLAPGREDSTDTQYF. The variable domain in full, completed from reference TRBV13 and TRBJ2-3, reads AAGVIQSPRHLIKEKRETATLKCYPIPRHDTVYWYQQGPGQDPQFLISFYEKMQSDKGSIPDRFSAQQFSDYHSELNMSSLELGDSALYFCASSLAPGREDSTDTQYFGPGTRLTVL.

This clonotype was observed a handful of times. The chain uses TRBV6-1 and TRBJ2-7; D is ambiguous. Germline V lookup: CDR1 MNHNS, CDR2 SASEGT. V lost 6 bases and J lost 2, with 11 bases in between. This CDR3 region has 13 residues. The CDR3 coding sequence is TGTGCCAGCAGGGGAACTGGGACCTACGAGCAGTACTTC. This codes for CASRGTGTYEQYF.

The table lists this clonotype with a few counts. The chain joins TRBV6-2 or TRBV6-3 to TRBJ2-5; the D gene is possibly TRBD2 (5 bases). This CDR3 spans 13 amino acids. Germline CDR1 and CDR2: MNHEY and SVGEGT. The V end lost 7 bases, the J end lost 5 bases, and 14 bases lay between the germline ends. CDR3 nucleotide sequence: TGTGCCAGCACCCAGGAGGAATGGGAGACCCAGTACTTC. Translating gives CASTQEEWETQYF.

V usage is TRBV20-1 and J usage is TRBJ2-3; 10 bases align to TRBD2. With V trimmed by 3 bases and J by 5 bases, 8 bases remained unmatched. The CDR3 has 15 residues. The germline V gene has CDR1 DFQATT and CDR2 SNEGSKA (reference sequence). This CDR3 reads CSASDPSGRGDTQYF. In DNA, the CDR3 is TGCAGTGCTAGCGATCCAAGCGGGAGGGGAGATACGCAGTATTTT.

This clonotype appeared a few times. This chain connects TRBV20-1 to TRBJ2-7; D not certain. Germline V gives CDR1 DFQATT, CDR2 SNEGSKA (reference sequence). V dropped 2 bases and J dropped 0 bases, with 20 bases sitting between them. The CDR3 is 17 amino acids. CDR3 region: CSARPSRWVRSSYEQYF. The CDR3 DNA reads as TGCAGTGCTAGACCCTCCCGTTGGGTAAGGAGCTCCTACGAGCAGTACTTC.